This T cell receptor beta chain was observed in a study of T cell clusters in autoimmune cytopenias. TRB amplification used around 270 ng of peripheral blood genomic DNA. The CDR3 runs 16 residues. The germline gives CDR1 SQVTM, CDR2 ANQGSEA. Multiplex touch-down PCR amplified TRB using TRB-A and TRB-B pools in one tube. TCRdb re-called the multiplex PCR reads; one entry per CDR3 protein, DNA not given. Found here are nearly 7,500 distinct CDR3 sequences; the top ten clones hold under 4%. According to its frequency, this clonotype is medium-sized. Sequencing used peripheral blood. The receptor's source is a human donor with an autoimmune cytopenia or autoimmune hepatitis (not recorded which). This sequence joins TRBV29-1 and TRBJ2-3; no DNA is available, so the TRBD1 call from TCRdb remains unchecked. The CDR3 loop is CSVDRGASGRPDTQYF.